Below are 18 T cell receptor beta chains sequenced from a single sample in a study of T cell responses to AZD1222 COVID-19 vaccine. Profiling relied on immunoSEQ multiplex PCR, and the TCRdb table lists in-frame clones only, not all of them. The profile shows approximately 220,000 clones, more than 85% of them singletons. The source was peripheral blood, collected on day 0 of MenACWY control vaccination. These receptors were obtained from an adult in good health.

V is TRBV19 and J is TRBJ1-2, with D hard to call. The CDR3 has 18 amino acids. CDR1 is LNHDA, CDR2 SQIVND, per germline (reference sequence). V lost 3 bases to trimming and J lost 5 bases, with 25 bases between them. CDR3 residues: CASSIVLSDRRSGYGYTF. As DNA, the CDR3 is TGTGCCAGTAGTATCGTATTATCGGACCGAAGGTCGGGGTATGGCTACACCTTC.

This clone has just a few counts. The chain joins TRBV10-1 to TRBJ1-6, with unresolved D. Germline values: CDR1 WNHNN, CDR2 SYGVQD (reference sequence). V lost 3 bases to trimming and J lost 12 bases, with 12 bases between them. The CDR3 is 13 amino acids. CDR3 DNA: TGCGCCAGCAGTGACGGTGGTGCGGGACCCCTCCACTTT. Translation: CASSDGGAGPLHF.

The chain uses TRBV29-1 and TRBJ1-2; TRBD1 aligns across 7 bases. The CDR3 consists of 13 residues. Trimming removed 1 base from V and 7 bases from J; junction bases left unmatched: 6. Germline V CDR1 and CDR2: SQVTM, ANQGSEA. DNA for the CDR3: TGCAGCGTTGAAGTGATAGGGGGCGGTGGCTACACCTTC. Translation: CSVEVIGGGGYTF.

This chain links TRBV19 with TRBJ1-4; no clear D. Germline CDR1 and CDR2: LNHDA and SQIVND (reference sequence). V lost 7 bases and J 7 bases, leaving 28 bases between the germline ends. CDR3 length: 18 residues. The CDR3 sequence: CASTRTPGTSLNGEKLFF. The CDR3, as DNA: TGTGCCAGTACCAGGACCCCCGGCACCAGTCTTAATGGTGAAAAACTGTTTTTT.

The chain has TRBV4-1 and TRBJ1-1; D unresolved. The germline V gene has CDR1 MGHRA and CDR2 YSYEKL. V was trimmed by 4 bases and J by 6 bases, leaving 12 bases between them. The CDR3 consists of 13 residues. The CDR3 loop is CASSPHQPAEAFF. In nucleotides, the CDR3 is TGCGCCAGCAGCCCCCATCAACCGGCTGAAGCTTTCTTT.

The chain combines TRBV9 with TRBJ2-3, with D uncertain. The germline V and J ends were trimmed by 0 bases and 1 base, with 9 bases remaining between them. Germline V lookup: CDR1 SGDLS, CDR2 YYNGEE. The CDR3 runs to 15 residues. This CDR3 is CASSVGNLGTDTQYF. The CDR3 bases are TGTGCCAGCAGCGTAGGTAACCTAGGCACAGATACGCAGTATTTT.

This clone was found once. The chain combines TRBV3-1 (or the pseudogene TRBV3-2) with TRBJ1-6; no clear D gene. The CDR3 has 14 amino acids. Germline CDR1 LGHDT, CDR2 YNNKEL (reference sequence). Trimming removed 0 bases from V and 9 bases from J, with 9 bases in between. CDR3 bases: TGTGCCAGCAGCCAAGAAGGGTTTAGTTCACCCCTCCACTTT. Its protein is CASSQEGFSSPLHF.

The chain carries TRBV5-4 and TRBJ1-1; D gene uncertain. The V end was cut by 0 bases, the J end by 2 bases, with 11 bases between. Germline lookup yields CDR1 SGHNT and CDR2 YYREEE (reference sequence). The CDR3 covers 15 residues. CDR3 DNA: TGTGCCAGCAGCTTGGGGGGAGGAGGAAACACTGAAGCTTTCTTT. Translated: CASSLGGGGNTEAFF.

The chain couples TRBV4-1 to TRBJ1-4; D possibly corresponds to TRBD1 (5 bases). The CDR3 spans 16 residues. Per germline, CDR1 MGHRA and CDR2 YSYEKL. Between the trimmed V and J ends, which lost 4 bases and 0 bases, there was a span of 12 bases. The CDR3 region is CASSPTTGATNEKLFF. The CDR3 region has the DNA TGCGCCAGCAGCCCGACTACGGGGGCAACTAATGAAAAACTGTTTTTT.

The chain recombines TRBV25-1 with TRBJ1-2, with a possible D match to TRBD1 (5 bases). From germline, CDR1 is MGHDK and CDR2 SYGVNS. The CDR3 is 16 residues long. Trimming left V 5 bases short and J 4 bases short, with 20 bases between. This chain's CDR3 is CASSTSGTEIIYGYTF. As DNA, the CDR3 is TGTGCCAGCAGTACCTCCGGGACTGAAATTATCTATGGCTACACCTTC.

This rearrangement joins TRBV28 to TRBJ2-7; 7 bases agree with TRBD2. The CDR3 totals 14 residues. CDR1 is MDHEN, CDR2 SYDVKM, per germline. J was trimmed by 2 bases and V by 5 bases; bases with no gene match: 6. The CDR3 here is CASSPSLATYEQYF. CDR3 DNA: TGTGCCAGCAGTCCCTCACTAGCGACCTACGAGCAGTACTTC.

The rearrangement joins TRBV19 to TRBJ2-3; 7 bases fit TRBD2. In germline, CDR1 is LNHDA, CDR2 SQIVND (reference sequence). The CDR3 is 14 amino acids. After removal of 1 base from V and 4 bases from J, the junction contained 2 bases not matched to a gene. The CDR3 protein is CASSIGAGADTQYF. The CDR3 region has the DNA TGTGCCAGTAGTATAGGGGCGGGGGCAGATACGCAGTATTTT.

Points on this clone: This CDR3 is also generated by other DNA sequences in the sample. The chain carries TRBV5-1 and TRBJ1-4; the match to TRBD1 covers 9 bases. The J segment lost 5 bases and the V segment lost 4 bases, leaving 3 bases of the junction unmatched. Germline CDR1 reads SGHRS; CDR2 reads YFSETQ. The CDR3 covers 14 residues. The chain's CDR3 is CASSPGTGNEKLFF. CDR3 coding DNA: TGCGCCAGCAGCCCGGGGACAGGGAATGAAAAACTGTTTTTT. The full variable domain, with the rest looked up from reference TRBV5-1 and TRBJ1-4, is KAGVTQTPRYLIKTRGQQVTLSCSPISGHRSVSWYQQTPGQGLQFLFEYFSETQRNKGNFPGRFSGRQFSNSRSEMNVSTLELGDSALYLCASSPGTGNEKLFFGSGTQLSVL.

The chain has TRBV19 and TRBJ2-1, with 7 bases aligning to TRBD1. V shed 3 bases, J shed 8 bases, and the junction held 4 bases outside the gene matches. Germline V gene sequence: CDR1 LNHDA, CDR2 SQIVND (reference sequence). This CDR3 has 13 residues. CDR3 nucleotides: TGTGCCAGTAGTATGCGACAGGGCGATGAGCAGTTCTTC. Translating gives CASSMRQGDEQFF.

The chain combines TRBV5-6 with TRBJ2-2, with D perhaps given as TRBD1 or TRBD2 (5 bases each). Deletions cut 3 bases from V and 3 bases from J, with 9 bases between. Looked up from germline, CDR1 is SGHDT and CDR2 is YYEEEE. The CDR3 consists of 14 residues. CDR3 protein: CASSWGMDTGELFF. CDR3 nucleotides: TGTGCCAGCAGCTGGGGGATGGACACCGGGGAGCTGTTTTTT.

A few counts support this clone. The rearrangement links TRBV7-2 to TRBJ1-2; D might be TRBD1 (5 bases). V lost 1 base to trimming and J lost 6 bases, with 9 bases between them. This CDR3 has 13 residues. Germline V gene sequence: CDR1 SGHTA, CDR2 FQGNSA. The CDR3 is CASSLDRWDGYTF. CDR3 sequence (DNA): TGTGCCAGCAGCTTAGACAGGTGGGATGGCTACACCTTC.

The V gene is TRBV19, the J gene TRBJ1-2; possible D gene TRBD1, 6 bases. V was trimmed by 9 bases and J by 0 bases, leaving 17 bases between them. This CDR3 has 15 amino acids. Germline V gene sequence: CDR1 LNHDA, CDR2 SQIVND (reference sequence). The CDR3 reads CASLATGTTNYGYTF. CDR3 in DNA: TGTGCCAGCCTCGCTACAGGGACGACTAACTATGGCTACACCTTC.

The chain combines TRBV28 with TRBJ1-2, with D perhaps TRBD1 (6 bases). From germline, CDR1 is MDHEN and CDR2 SYDVKM. With 3 bases removed from V and 7 bases from J, the gap between germline ends came to 15 bases. The CDR3 is made up of 14 amino acids. Here the CDR3 DNA reads TGTGCCAGCAGTTTGCGGGGGCGAGTGGGTGGCTACACCTTC. Translating it yields CASSLRGRVGGYTF.